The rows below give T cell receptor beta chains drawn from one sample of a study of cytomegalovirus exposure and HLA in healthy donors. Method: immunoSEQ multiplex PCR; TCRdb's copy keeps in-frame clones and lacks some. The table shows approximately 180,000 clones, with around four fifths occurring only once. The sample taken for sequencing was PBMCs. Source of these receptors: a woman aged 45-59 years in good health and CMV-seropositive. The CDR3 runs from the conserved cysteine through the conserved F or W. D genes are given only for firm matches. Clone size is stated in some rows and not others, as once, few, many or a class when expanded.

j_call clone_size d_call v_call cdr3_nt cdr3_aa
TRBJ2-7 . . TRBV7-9 TGTGCCAGCAGCGGGCAGGGAGAGCAGTACTTC CASSGQGEQYF
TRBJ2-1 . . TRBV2 TGTGCCACCTCAGGGGACGGGAAGAATGAGCAGTTCTTC CATSGDGKNEQFF
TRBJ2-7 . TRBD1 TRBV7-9 TGTGCCAGCAGCTCGACGCTACCGGGACAGGGATTCCACGAGCAGTACTTC CASSSTLPGQGFHEQYF
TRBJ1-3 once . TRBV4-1 TGCGCCAGCAGCCAAGACAGGGAGGTGGACACCATATATTTT CASSQDREVDTIYF
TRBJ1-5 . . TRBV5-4 TGTGCCAGCAGCCAGCAGGGGACAAGCAATCAGCCCCAGCATTTT CASSQQGTSNQPQHF
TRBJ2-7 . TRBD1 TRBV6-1 TGTGCCAGCAGTGAAAAAGGGACAGGGCCTTACGAGCAGTACTTC CASSEKGTGPYEQYF
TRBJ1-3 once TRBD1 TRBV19 TGTGCCAGCAGGGACAGATCCTCTGGAAACACCATATATTTT CASRDRSSGNTIYF
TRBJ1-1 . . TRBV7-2 TGTGCCAGCACGAGGGAGGTGAACACTGAAGCTTTCTTT CASTREVNTEAFF
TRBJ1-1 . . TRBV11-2 TGTGCCAGCAGCTTAATTAGAGGTAAAGGAGGCACTGAAGCTTTCTTT CASSLIRGKGGTEAFF
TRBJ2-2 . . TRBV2 TGTGCCAGCAGTCCCGACTCCGGGGAGCTGTTTTTT CASSPDSGELFF
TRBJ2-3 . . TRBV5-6 TGTGCCAGCAGCTTGGCCCATACAGATACGCAGTATTTT CASSLAHTDTQYF
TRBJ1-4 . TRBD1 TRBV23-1 TGCGCCAGCAGTCAATCGCAGGACAGGGGGCGCAGTGCGGTGGAAAAACTGTTTTTT CASSQSQDRGRSAVEKLFF
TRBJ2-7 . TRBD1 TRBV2 TGTGCCAGCAGTGAAGAGGGCAGGGGGCGACGGGAGCAGTACTTC CASSEEGRGRREQYF
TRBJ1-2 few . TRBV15 TGTGCCACCAGCAGGACAGACGGTTCGTATGGCTACACCTTC CATSRTDGSYGYTF
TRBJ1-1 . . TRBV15 TGTGCCACCAGCAGAGAAGTGGCCGGGTTACCTGAAGCTTTCTTT CATSREVAGLPEAFF
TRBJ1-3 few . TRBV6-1 TGTGCCAGCCTGACAGGTGTAGGGGACACCATATATTTT CASLTGVGDTIYF
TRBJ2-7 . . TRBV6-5 TGTGCCAGCAGTTACTCGTACAGCAGCTCCTACGAGCAGTACTTC CASSYSYSSSYEQYF
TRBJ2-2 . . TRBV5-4 TGTGCCAGCAGCTCGAATCCAAGAGACACCGGGGAGCTGTTTTTT CASSSNPRDTGELFF
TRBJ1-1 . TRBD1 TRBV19 TGTGCCAGTAGTCCCTGGACAGGGGACACTGAAGCTTTCTTT CASSPWTGDTEAFF
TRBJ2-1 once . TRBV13 TGTGCCAGCAGCTTAGCGGCTAGTAAGCTAGATGAGCAGTTCTTC CASSLAASKLDEQFF
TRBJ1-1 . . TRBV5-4 TGTGCCAGCAGCTTCAAGACCTCAGGGAACACTGAAGCTTTCTTT CASSFKTSGNTEAFF
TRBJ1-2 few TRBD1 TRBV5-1 TGCGCCAGCAGCCCCGGGACAGGCGAAATGGGGGGTGGCTACACCTTC CASSPGTGEMGGGYTF
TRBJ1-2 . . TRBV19 TGTGCCAGTAGTATAGATCGTGGGGCCGGGGGCTACACCTTC CASSIDRGAGGYTF
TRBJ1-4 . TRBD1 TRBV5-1 TGCGCCAGCAGCGTGGGACAGGGACGCGAAAAACTGTTTTTT CASSVGQGREKLFF
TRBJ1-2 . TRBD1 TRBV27 TGTGCCAGCAGTGGGACAGGGGGTGACTATGGCTACACCTTC CASSGTGGDYGYTF
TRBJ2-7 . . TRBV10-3 TGTGCCATCAGTGAAGGAGTGGACTACGAGGGATCCTACGAGCAGTACTTC CAISEGVDYEGSYEQYF
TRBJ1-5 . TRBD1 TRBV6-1 TGTGCCAGCAGTGGACAGGGTACCAATCAGCCCCAGCATTTT CASSGQGTNQPQHF
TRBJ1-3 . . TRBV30 TGTGCCTGGAGTAGGGGCAACCGAAACACCATATATTTT CAWSRGNRNTIYF
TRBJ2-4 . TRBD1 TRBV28 TGTGCCAGCAGTTATACCGGGACAGGGGGAACCAAAAACATTCAGTACTTC CASSYTGTGGTKNIQYF
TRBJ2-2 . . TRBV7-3 TGTGCCAGCAGCTTGGGGGCCTCCGGGGAGCTGTTTTTT CASSLGASGELFF
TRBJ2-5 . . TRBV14 TGTGCCAGCAGCCAGAACTCTGGGCCGTGGGAGACCCAGTACTTC CASSQNSGPWETQYF
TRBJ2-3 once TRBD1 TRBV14 TGTGCCAGCAGCCCCCAAGCGGGACAGGGTTGGACAGATACGCAGTATTTT CASSPQAGQGWTDTQYF
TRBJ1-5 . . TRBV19 TGTGCCAGTAAGGGGGAAGGTTTCTTTAGCAATCAGCCCCAGCATTTT CASKGEGFFSNQPQHF
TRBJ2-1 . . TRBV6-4 TGTGCCAGCAGTGTAGCTCTTGAAGGCGAGTTGTTCTTC CASSVALEGELFF
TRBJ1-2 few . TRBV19 TGTGCCAGTAGTATAGAGAACAGGGAAGGAAGTGGCTACACCTTC CASSIENREGSGYTF
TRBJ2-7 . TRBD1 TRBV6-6 TGTGCCAGCAGTCTTCCGGGACAGGGTTACGAGCAGTACTTC CASSLPGQGYEQYF
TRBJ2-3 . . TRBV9 TGTGCCAGCAGCCCCCGAAGTAGCGCGGATACGCAGTATTTT CASSPRSSADTQYF
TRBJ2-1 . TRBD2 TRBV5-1 TGCGCCAGCAGCCCGACTAGCGGGGGGTTGTATGAGCAGTTCTTC CASSPTSGGLYEQFF
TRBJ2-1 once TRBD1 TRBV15 TGTGCCACCAGCAGCCACCGGGGACAGGTGAAGAATGAGCAGTTCTTC CATSSHRGQVKNEQFF
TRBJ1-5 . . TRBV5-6 TGTGCCAGCAGCTTGAACGGGGTAACGGTTCAGCCCCAGCATTTT CASSLNGVTVQPQHF
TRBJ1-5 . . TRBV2 TGTGCCAGCAGTGAATTAACAGGGAATCAGCCCCAGCATTTT CASSELTGNQPQHF
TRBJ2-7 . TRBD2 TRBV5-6 TGTGCCAGCAGCCCCTCGGGGGGAGTGACCTACGAGCAGTACTTC CASSPSGGVTYEQYF
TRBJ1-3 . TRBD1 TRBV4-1 TGCGCCAGCAGCCAACAGGGACAGGGGCAAAACACCATATATTTT CASSQQGQGQNTIYF
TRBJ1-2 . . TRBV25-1 TGTGCCAGCAGTGATCTTACAGTCTATGGCTACACCTTC CASSDLTVYGYTF
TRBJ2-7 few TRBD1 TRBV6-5 TGTGCCAGCATTAAGGACAGGGCTACCTACGAGCAGTACTTC CASIKDRATYEQYF
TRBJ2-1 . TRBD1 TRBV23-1 TGCGCCAGCACCTCAGGGGGCCATGAGCAGTTCTTC CASTSGGHEQFF
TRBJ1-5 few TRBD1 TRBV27 TGTGCCAGCAGTTTATCAGACAGGGGCGGCCAGCCCCAGCATTTT CASSLSDRGGQPQHF
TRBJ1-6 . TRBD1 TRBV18 TGTGCCAGCTCACCTACAGGACAGGGATTCCACTTT CASSPTGQGFHF
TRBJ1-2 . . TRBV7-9 TGTGCCAGCAGCCTAGGCTCTCTAGGCTATGGCTACACCTTC CASSLGSLGYGYTF